These 12 T cell receptor beta chains were sequenced from one sample in a study of regulatory T cells in long-lasting Graves disease. Time point meaning: newly diagnosed GD, antithyroid drugs for less than 3 months. PBMCs provided the RNA from which the TCR library was made. TCR beta libraries were built with iRepertoire HTBI primers and Arm-PCR of CDR3 regions. TCRdb called the multiplex PCR reads again in MiXCR, with one record for every CDR3 protein. Of fewer than 350,000 distinct CDR3 sequences in the sample, about 20% were seen once. Sequenced here: peripheral blood mononuclear cells (PBMCs), sampled at new diagnosis, from a patient treated with antithyroid drugs. The receptors come from a female donor with Graves disease.

This clonotype has ten or more counts. The V and J genes are TRBV11-2 and TRBJ1-5; possible D gene TRBD1, 5 bases. The V gene lost 5 bases and the J gene lost 5 bases, with 22 bases spanning the gap. Germline V lookup: CDR1 SGHAT, CDR2 FQNNGV. This CDR3 has 17 amino acids. The CDR3 protein is CASSPSSGREGDQPQHF. In DNA form, the CDR3 reads TGTGCCAGCAGCCCCTCCTCGGGACGCGAGGGAGATCAGCCCCAGCATTTT.

Ten or more counts support this clonotype. The chain is built from TRBV19 and TRBJ1-4, with D possibly matching TRBD1 (5 bases). The germline gives CDR1 LNHDA, CDR2 SQIVND (reference sequence). V was trimmed by 3 bases and J by 0 bases, leaving 8 bases between them. The CDR3 spans 15 residues. In DNA, the CDR3 is TGTGCCAGTAGTATCCGGACATCAACTAATGAAAAACTGTTTTTT. It yields the protein CASSIRTSTNEKLFF. The variable domain in full, with the rest retrieved from reference TRBV19 and TRBJ1-4, is DGGITQSPKYLFRKEGQNVTLSCEQNLNHDAMYWYRQDPGQGLRLIYYSQIVNDFQKGDIAEGYSVSREKKESFPLTVTSAQKNPTAFYLCASSIRTSTNEKLFFGSGTQLSVL.

This clonotype was counted ten times or more. The chain joins TRBV19 to TRBJ2-3; D unresolved. Germline V CDR1 and CDR2: LNHDA, SQIVND (reference sequence). This CDR3 is built from 14 residues. V dropped 5 bases and J dropped 6 bases, with 15 bases sitting between them. The CDR3 sequence is CASSPSIGWDTQYF. The CDR3 DNA reads TGTGCCAGTAGTCCCTCTATTGGGTGGGATACGCAGTATTTT. The variable domain in full, completed from reference TRBV19 and TRBJ2-3, reads DGGITQSPKYLFRKEGQNVTLSCEQNLNHDAMYWYRQDPGQGLRLIYYSQIVNDFQKGDIAEGYSVSREKKESFPLTVTSAQKNPTAFYLCASSPSIGWDTQYFGPGTRLTVL.

The chain couples TRBV19 to TRBJ1-1; D possibly corresponds to TRBD1 (6 bases). The CDR3 sequence is 17 residues long. Germline V lookup: CDR1 LNHDA, CDR2 SQIVND (reference sequence). Trimming shortened V by 3 bases and J by 3 bases, and 20 bases separated the two germline ends. Here the CDR3 DNA reads TGTGCCAGTAGTATCCCCGGGACATTTCGAGGGGACACTGAAGCTTTCTTT. Translation gives CASSIPGTFRGDTEAFF.

The V and J genes are TRBV20-1 and TRBJ2-1; 10 positions agree with TRBD2. The CDR3 has 13 amino acids. V lost 4 bases and J lost 6; bases outside the gene matches: 3. Germline CDR1 is DFQATT and CDR2 is SNEGSKA (reference sequence). CDR3 sequence: CSAITSGTNEQFF. CDR3 sequence (DNA): TGCAGTGCTATAACTAGCGGGACCAATGAGCAGTTCTTC.

This clonotype was seen ten or more times. The V call is TRBV5-4, the J call TRBJ1-1, with D maybe TRBD1 (6 bases). Trimming stripped 5 bases from V and 0 bases from J, with 17 bases between. Germline CDR1 is SGHNT and CDR2 is YYREEE (reference sequence). The CDR3 runs 16 residues. In DNA form, the CDR3 reads TGTGCCAGCAGGTCCATGATGACAGGAATGAACACTGAAGCTTTCTTT. It translates to CASRSMMTGMNTEAFF. The whole variable domain, remainder taken from reference TRBV5-4 and TRBJ1-1, is ETGVTQSPTHLIKTRGQQVTLRCSSQSGHNTVSWYQQALGQGPQFIFQYYREEENGRGNFPPRFSGLQFPNYSSELNVNALELDDSALYLCASRSMMTGMNTEAFFGQGTRLTVV.

With regard to this clonotype: Since the CDR3 does not end with the conserved phenylalanine or tryptophan, this likely comes from a read error. The rearrangement uses TRBV7-9 and TRBJ2-2; tentatively, D is TRBD2 (5 bases). The CDR3 spans 16 residues. Trimming took 4 bases from V and 5 from J, leaving 17 bases between them. The germline V gene encodes CDR1 SEHNR and CDR2 FQNEAQ (reference sequence). This CDR3 is CASSSGLSTPTGELFS. The CDR3, as DNA: TGTGCCAGCAGCTCTGGACTCTCGACCCCGACCGGGGAGCTGTTTTCT.

This clonotype was seen ten or more times. The chain joins TRBV19 to TRBJ2-1; 7 nucleotides line up with TRBD2. The CDR3 spans 13 residues. Germline CDR1 and CDR2: LNHDA and SQIVND (reference sequence). V was pared by 6 bases and J by 7 bases, with 6 bases of the junction left unmatched. CDR3 nucleotide sequence: TGTGCCAGTAGGCGGGGGAGTTTGAATGAGCAGTTCTTC. Amino acid sequence: CASRRGSLNEQFF.

This clonotype came up many times. The V and J genes are TRBV20-1 and TRBJ2-7, with no clear D. CDR1 DFQATT and CDR2 SNEGSKA come from the germline V gene (reference sequence). The CDR3 length is 13 residues. Trimming cost V 3 bases and J 3 bases, with 12 bases left between them. The CDR3 sequence: CSASGDSFYEQYF. CDR3 nucleotides: TGCAGTGCTAGTGGCGACTCCTTCTACGAGCAGTACTTC.

This clonotype has more than one count but fewer than ten. The chain has TRBV7-9 and TRBJ2-7, with 13 bases matching TRBD2. The CDR3 sequence is 17 residues long. CDR1 and CDR2 (germline): SEHNR, FQNEAQ (reference sequence). After removal of 1 base from V and 3 bases from J, the junction contained 6 bases not matched to a gene. CDR3 in amino acids: CASSLGTSGSPIYEQYF. CDR3 DNA sequence: TGTGCCAGCAGCTTAGGGACTAGCGGGAGTCCTATCTACGAGCAGTACTTC.

In its sample, this clonotype was seen many times. The V call is TRBV7-8, the J call TRBJ1-6, with 7 bases that match TRBD1. The CDR3 has 14 amino acids. Germline CDR1 SGHVS, CDR2 FQNEAQ. V shed 5 bases, J shed 7 bases, and the junction held 5 bases outside the gene matches. The CDR3 loop reads CASSPGQRNSPLHF. The CDR3 nucleotides are TGTGCCAGCAGCCCGGGACAGCGGAATTCACCCCTCCACTTT. Supplemented by reference TRBV7-8 and TRBJ1-6, the full variable domain reads GAGVSQSPRYKVAKRGQDVALRCDPISGHVSLFWYQQALGQGPEFLTYFQNEAQLDKSGLPSDRFFAERPEGSVSTLKIQRTQQEDSAVYLCASSPGQRNSPLHFGNGTRLTVT.

This clonotype was detected many times. V is TRBV11-2 and J is TRBJ2-2; 8 bases are a match to TRBD1. The V and J ends lost 5 bases and 5 bases, in that order; junction bases with no gene match: 7. The CDR3 sequence is 15 residues long. Germline CDR1 SGHAT, CDR2 FQNNGV. The CDR3 coding sequence is TGTGCCAGCAGCCCCGACAGGGGTAATACCGGGGAGCTGTTTTTT. Its translation: CASSPDRGNTGELFF.